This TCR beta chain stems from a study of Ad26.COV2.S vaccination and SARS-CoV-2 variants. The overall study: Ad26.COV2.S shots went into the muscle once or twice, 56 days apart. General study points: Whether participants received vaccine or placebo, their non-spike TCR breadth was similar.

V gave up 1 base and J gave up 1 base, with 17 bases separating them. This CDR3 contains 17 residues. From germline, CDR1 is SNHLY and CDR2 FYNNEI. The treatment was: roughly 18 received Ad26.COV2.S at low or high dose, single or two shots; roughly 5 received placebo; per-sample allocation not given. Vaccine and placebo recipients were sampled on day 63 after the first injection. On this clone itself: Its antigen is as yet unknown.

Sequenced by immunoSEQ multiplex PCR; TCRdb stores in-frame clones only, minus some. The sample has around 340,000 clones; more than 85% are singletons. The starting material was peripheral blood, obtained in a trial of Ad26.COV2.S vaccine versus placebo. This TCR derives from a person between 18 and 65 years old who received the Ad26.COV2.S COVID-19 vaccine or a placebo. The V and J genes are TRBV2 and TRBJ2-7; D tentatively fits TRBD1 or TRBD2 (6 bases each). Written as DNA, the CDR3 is TGTGCCAGCAGTGAAGGTCCTGGGGGGCCGTCGTCCTACGAGCAGTACTTC. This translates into CASSEGPGGPSSYEQYF.